This TCR beta chain appears in the sequencing data of a study of T cells expressing NK-cell markers. Study context: There were seven HCMV-seropositive donors and one seronegative donor among the eight sequenced.

Note on this clonotype: The target antigen is unknown.

Study conclusions and caveats: The CD3+CD56-NKG2C+ fraction of a handful of donors was likewise dominated by these clonotypes. Several of the donors carried dominant NKG2C+ clonotypes that took up about 1.0-8% of their CD8+ T cells.

The CDR3 sequence is 13 residues long. Production of TCR beta cDNA relied on 5'RACE template switching with UMIs. After re-calling the 5' RACE reads, TCRdb lists one entry per CDR3 protein, DNA absent. Across 500,000 to 700,000 distinct CDR3 sequences, the top ten clones capture less than 4.5% of the sample. The specimen was blood T cells: a sorted CD56 or NKG2C T cell subset, CD4+ or CD8+ T cells, or bulk PBMC T cells (not recorded which). The sequence was collected from a man aged 18 to 29 in good health. The genes are TRBV12-3 or TRBV12-4 and TRBJ1-1; without DNA, the TCRdb call of TRBD1 cannot be checked. The CDR3 loop is CASSFLGPGVAFF.